A single sample gave rise to the 27 T cell receptor beta chains below, sequenced in a study of post-analysis software for immune sequencing data. Broader study findings: Controls showed lower frequencies than patients for roughly five TRBV segments, and TRBV5-6, TRBV5-1 and TRBV20-1 were among these.

No antigen has been assigned to these receptors. TCR beta cDNA libraries had unique molecular identifiers. TCRdb passed the PCR reads through MiXCR, listing each CDR3 protein once. The sample carries hundreds of thousands of distinct CDR3 sequences, 25% to 30% recorded once. Input material: blood. These receptors were obtained from a girl aged 5 to 17 with multiple sclerosis.

This chain uses TRBV5-6 with TRBJ2-4; D remains ambiguous. The CDR3 runs to 13 residues. CDR1 is SGHDT and CDR2 is YYEEEE in the germline V gene. Trimming took off 1 base at V and 5 bases at J, with 7 bases between the two ends. CDR3 nucleotide sequence: TGTGCCAGCAGCTTGTGGGCCGAAAACATTCAGTACTTC. This sequence encodes CASSLWAENIQYF.

This clonotype showed up just a few times. V usage is TRBV3-1 and J usage is TRBJ2-1, with 15 bases lining up with TRBD2. The CDR3 spans 18 residues. From germline, CDR1 is LGHDT and CDR2 YNNKEL (reference sequence). Trimming cost V 4 bases and J 6 bases; bases outside gene matches: 10. CDR3 DNA sequence: TGTGCCAGCAGCCGAGGACTAGCGGGAGGGGTCCCCCTCAATGAGCAGTTCTTC. Its translation is CASSRGLAGGVPLNEQFF.

This clonotype was seen more than once but under ten times. This sequence joins TRBV28 and TRBJ2-7; 7 positions agree with TRBD2. Germline CDR1 is MDHEN and CDR2 is SYDVKM. The CDR3 consists of 15 residues. V lost 5 bases to trimming and J lost 4 bases; unmatched junction nucleotides: 11. For the CDR3, the DNA is TGTGCCAGCAGTGGCTTGGAGCGGGAAACTTACGAGCAGTACTTC. Translation gives CASSGLERETYEQYF.

This clonotype was seen at least ten times. This chain connects TRBV5-1 to TRBJ2-7; D might be TRBD1 or TRBD2, each matching 6 bases. Germline V gene lookup returns CDR1 SGHRS and CDR2 YFSETQ. Trimming cost V 0 bases and J 2 bases, with 9 bases left between them. The CDR3 extends over 14 amino acids. CDR3 bases: TGCGCCAGCAGCTTGGGGGGGGCAACCTACGAGCAGTACTTC. Its translation: CASSLGGATYEQYF.

The genes are TRBV7-2 and TRBJ2-7, with D tentatively TRBD2 (5 bases). CDR3 length: 14 amino acids. Germline values: CDR1 SGHTA, CDR2 FQGNSA. V was shortened by 5 bases and J by 2 bases, with 13 bases between the two germline ends. The CDR3 DNA reads TGTGCCAGCAGCCCGAGGGCCATGACCTACGAGCAGTACTTC. Protein product: CASSPRAMTYEQYF.

The CDR3 protein is CASSLLRETSGLYF. In DNA form, the CDR3 reads TGTGCCAGCAGCCTCCTGAGGGAGACGTCGGGTCTGTACTTC. The chain employs TRBV3-1 and TRBJ2-7, with D maybe TRBD2 (5 bases). V lost 4 bases and J lost 12, with 22 bases in between. The germline V gene encodes CDR1 LGHDT and CDR2 YNNKEL (reference sequence). There are 14 residues in the CDR3.

This sequence joins TRBV6-5 and TRBJ1-5; D may be TRBD1 (6 bases). The germline gives CDR1 MNHEY, CDR2 SVGAGI. Trimming cost V 6 bases and J 3 bases, with 15 bases left between them. This CDR3 region has 15 residues. The CDR3 here is CASRIQRGSNQPQHF. DNA of the CDR3: TGTGCCAGCAGGATACAGAGGGGGTCCAATCAGCCCCAGCATTTT.

This chain connects TRBV20-1 to TRBJ2-2; D is perhaps TRBD2 (6 bases). Germline assignment: CDR1 DFQATT and CDR2 SNEGSKA (reference sequence). V lost 4 bases and J 3 bases, leaving 18 bases between the germline ends. The CDR3 has 16 residues. CDR3 nucleotide sequence: TGCAGTGCTAAACCACCGGGACTCGCCTACACCGGGGAGCTGTTTTTT. It is translated as CSAKPPGLAYTGELFF.

This clonotype was recorded many times. The rearrangement links TRBV20-1 to TRBJ2-7; weak D call: TRBD1 (7 bases). V shed 3 bases and J shed 3 bases, with 12 bases lying between them. This CDR3 has 13 residues. Germline V gives CDR1 DFQATT, CDR2 SNEGSKA (reference sequence). The CDR3 nucleotides are TGCAGTGCTAGGGAGGGGGCAGTCTACGAGCAGTACTTC. Translation: CSAREGAVYEQYF.

The chain employs TRBV3-1 and TRBJ2-1; tentative D call: TRBD1 (6 bases). Trimming left V 1 base short and J 4 bases short, with 14 bases between. Looked up from germline, CDR1 is LGHDT and CDR2 is YNNKEL (reference sequence). This CDR3 has 16 amino acids. This chain's CDR3 is CASSQVQGKVYNEQFF. The DNA for the CDR3 is TGTGCCAGCAGCCAAGTTCAGGGGAAAGTTTACAATGAGCAGTTCTTC.

A few counts support this clonotype. The rearrangement links TRBV10-3 to TRBJ2-3; 13 bases align to TRBD2. Germline values: CDR1 ENHRY, CDR2 SYGVKD. The V and J ends lost 0 bases and 5 bases, in that order; junction bases with no gene match: 5. This CDR3 is built from 17 residues. CDR3 DNA sequence: TGTGCCATCAGTGAGTCAAGTGGACTAGCGGGGGTAGATACGCAGTATTTT. Translated, it gives CAISESSGLAGVDTQYF.

The V gene is TRBV27, the J gene TRBJ2-3, with D possibly TRBD2 on 6 matching bases. V was pared by 6 bases and J by 5 bases, with 18 bases between. In germline, CDR1 is MNHEY, CDR2 SMNVEV (reference sequence). This CDR3 is 15 amino acids long. Here the CDR3 DNA reads TGTGCCAGCAGCACCTTTCTAGCGAATAGAGATACGCAGTATTTT. As protein: CASSTFLANRDTQYF.

This clonotype was recorded once. The chain employs TRBV7-9 and TRBJ2-4; D is uncertain. CDR1 SEHNR and CDR2 FQNEAQ come from the germline V gene (reference sequence). This CDR3 has 17 residues. With 2 bases removed from V and 1 base from J, the gap between germline ends came to 15 bases. CDR3: CASSLTPQPLAKNIQYF. In nucleotides, the CDR3 is TGTGCCAGCAGCTTAACTCCCCAGCCTCTTGCCAAAAACATTCAGTACTTC.

This clonotype was recorded a few times. The chain uses TRBV2 and TRBJ2-1, with D possibly being TRBD2 (7 bases). From germline, CDR1 is SNHLY and CDR2 FYNNEI. CDR3 size: 14 residues. The V and J ends lost 4 bases and 4 bases respectively, with 11 bases between them. CDR3 residues: CASSGRGAYNEQFF. Written as DNA, the CDR3 is TGTGCCAGCAGTGGCCGGGGGGCATACAATGAGCAGTTCTTC.

In nucleotides, the CDR3 is TGCGCCAGCAGCCAAGACAGGGAAATCGAAAAACTGTTTTTT. This codes for CASSQDREIEKLFF. The chain uses TRBV4-3 and TRBJ1-4; a weak D match, TRBD1 (5 bases). This CDR3 is built from 14 residues. Trimming removed 0 bases at V and 8 bases at J, with 10 bases between. CDR1 LGHNA and CDR2 YSLEER come from the germline V gene.

The CDR3 protein is CASSQDLSETWTARVHEQYF. CDR3 nucleotide sequence: TGCGCCAGCAGCCAAGATTTGTCAGAGACTTGGACGGCCAGGGTCCACGAGCAGTACTTC. The J gene is TRBJ2-7, the V gene TRBV4-3; D possibly corresponds to TRBD1 (5 bases). There are 20 residues in the CDR3. The germline V gene encodes CDR1 LGHNA and CDR2 YSLEER. Trimming pared 0 bases from V and 5 bases from J, leaving 29 bases between.

This clonotype was seen only a few times. The CDR3 is CASSPTGTLYGYTF. The CDR3 DNA reads as TGTGCCAGCAGCCCCACCGGGACCCTCTATGGCTACACCTTC. This sequence joins TRBV7-8 and TRBJ1-2, with D maybe TRBD1 (5 bases). Germline loops: CDR1 SGHVS, CDR2 FQNEAQ. This CDR3 is 14 amino acids long. V lost 5 bases, J lost 4 bases, and 14 bases lay in between.

The CDR3, as DNA: TGTGCCAGCAGTTTTTTCAGGGGGCGGGATCAGCCCCAGCATTTT. This gives the protein CASSFFRGRDQPQHF. The chain joins TRBV28 to TRBJ1-5, with TRBD1 identical over 8 bases. This CDR3 contains 15 residues. With V trimmed by 3 bases and J by 5 bases, 6 bases remained unmatched. CDR1 is MDHEN, CDR2 SYDVKM, per germline. Full variable domain (missing parts from reference TRBV28 and TRBJ1-5): DVKVTQSSRYLVKRTGEKVFLECVQDMDHENMFWYRQDPGLGLRLIYFSYDVKMKEKGDIPEGYSVSREKKERFSLILESASTNQTSMYLCASSFFRGRDQPQHFGDGTRLSIL.

This clonotype was observed a few times. The V call is TRBV9, the J call TRBJ1-5; D perhaps matches TRBD1 (5 bases). The CDR3 length is 15 residues. V lost 0 bases and J lost 7, with 14 bases in between. CDR1 and CDR2 from the germline V gene are SGDLS and YYNGEE. CDR3 sequence: CASSVGPGARQPQHF. The DNA for the CDR3 is TGTGCCAGCAGCGTAGGCCCCGGGGCGCGACAGCCCCAGCATTTT.

This clonotype has a count of ten or more. The rearrangement uses TRBV4-3 and TRBJ2-5; 13 bases fit TRBD2. CDR1 is LGHNA and CDR2 is YSLEER in the germline V gene. The V gene end was trimmed by 4 bases and the J gene end by 2 bases; junction bases not matched to a gene: 7. The CDR3 length is 17 residues. In DNA form, the CDR3 reads TGCGCCAGCAGCCTCCGACTAGCGGGAGGATTGCAAGAGACCCAGTACTTC. This codes for CASSLRLAGGLQETQYF.

This clonotype was observed many times. The chain is built from TRBV29-1 and TRBJ2-5; D might be TRBD1 (6 bases). Germline CDR1 is SQVTM and CDR2 is ANQGSEA. Trimming stripped 6 bases from V and 0 bases from J, with 11 bases between. The CDR3 has 13 amino acids. The CDR3 is CSVARDNQETQYF. DNA of the CDR3: TGCAGCGTCGCTCGGGACAACCAAGAGACCCAGTACTTC.

CDR3 in DNA: TGTGCCAGCAGCCGTGGGGACAGCCCCTTCTACGAGCAGTACTTC. This gives the protein CASSRGDSPFYEQYF. The genes are TRBV12-3 or TRBV12-4 and TRBJ2-7, with 7 bases matching TRBD1. V shed 6 bases and J 3 bases; nucleotides not matched to a gene: 11. This CDR3 has 15 amino acids.

In regard to this clonotype: One end of the junction does not line up with germline, which may come from a read error. J is TRBJ2-7 and V is TRBV7-2; weak D call: TRBD2 (6 bases). This CDR3 region has 17 residues. Germline CDR1 is SGHTA and CDR2 is FQGNSA. CDR3 sequence (DNA): TGTGCCAGCGGCTTAGTTCTTAATTCGCGGGACTCCTACGAGCAGTACTTC. Amino acids: CASGLVLNSRDSYEQYF.

This chain connects TRBV20-1 to TRBJ1-2; D unresolved. The CDR3 runs 15 residues. Germline CDR1 and CDR2: DFQATT and SNEGSKA (reference sequence). V was shortened by 2 bases and J by 3 bases, with 16 bases between the two germline ends. The CDR3 reads CSARRPGAGDYGYTF. The CDR3 coding sequence is TGCAGTGCTAGAAGACCGGGAGCTGGGGACTATGGCTACACCTTC.

This chain connects TRBV7-9 to TRBJ1-1; D is perhaps TRBD1 (6 bases). Trimming removed 8 bases at V and 7 bases at J, with 17 bases between. The CDR3 has 13 amino acids. Germline V gene lookup returns CDR1 SEHNR and CDR2 FQNEAQ (reference sequence). The CDR3 nucleotides are TGTGCCAGCGGGGGGCGGATGTGGGGTGAAGCTTTCTTT. Protein: CASGGRMWGEAFF.

This sequence joins TRBV20-1 and TRBJ2-1, with 8 bases fitting TRBD1. Germline values: CDR1 DFQATT, CDR2 SNEGSKA (reference sequence). With 2 bases clipped from V and 5 bases from J, the junction kept 11 bases outside the gene matches. CDR3 length: 16 amino acids. The DNA of the CDR3 is TGCAGTGCTAGACGCGGCGGCAGGGGGCTGCACAATGAGCAGTTCTTC. Amino acid sequence: CSARRGGRGLHNEQFF.

The V gene is TRBV28, the J gene TRBJ2-5; a weak D match, TRBD2 (6 bases). With 3 bases removed from V and 11 bases from J, the gap between germline ends came to 19 bases. Germline loops: CDR1 MDHEN, CDR2 SYDVKM. This CDR3 is built from 14 residues. The CDR3 reads CASSFSGVRGEQYF. As DNA, the CDR3 is TGTGCCAGCAGTTTTTCGGGGGTCCGTGGTGAGCAGTACTTC.